The TCR beta chain described here comes from a study of T-cell reconstitution after alpha-beta-depleted transplantation in children. Note on this clonotype: Its antigen is undetermined.

Unique molecular identifiers featured in how the TCRbeta library was prepared. TCRdb re-analysed the PCR reads in MiXCR, keeping a single row per CDR3 protein. The repertoire holds about 1,000,000 distinct CDR3 sequences, with 25% to 30% as singletons. Study-wide results and limits: Reported findings indicate that, about two months after transplant, alpha-beta T cells came from several hundred expanded clones, which were derived from non-depleted graft cells. Where some patients showed high TCRbeta diversity at day 60, it came from recipient T cells and thymic progenitors that had survived. At one year after transplant, newly produced T cells mostly accounted for T-cell counts and diversity.

Germline loops: CDR1 MDHEN, CDR2 SYDVKM. The V gene lost 7 bases and the J gene lost 7 bases, with 16 bases spanning the gap. The CDR3 runs to 13 residues. This sequence was found in a boy less than two years old who had a stem cell transplant for SCID, so the T cells may come from the graft donor. Sequenced here: PBMCs, mostly from graft donor cells, sampled 360 days after TCRalphabeta/CD19-depleted stem cell transplant. This rearrangement joins TRBV28 to TRBJ1-2; perhaps TRBD1 as D (5 bases). The CDR3 region is CASIPGTTTGYTF. The CDR3 DNA is TGTGCCAGCATACCCGGGACTACTACTGGCTACACCTTC.